This T cell receptor (beta chain) was sequenced during a study of cytomegalovirus exposure and HLA in healthy donors. Notes on the study in general: An analysis done earlier found most TCR beta V segments productive about 90% or about 30% of the time.

With 60 Vbeta and 13 Jbeta primers, the PCR was carried out. Profiling relied on immunoSEQ multiplex PCR, and the TCRdb table lists in-frame clones only, not all of them. The profile covers approximately 140,000 clones, with around four fifths appearing a single time and more than 0.9% taken by the ten largest. Of note for this clone: Its cognate antigen is unknown.

The sequencing input was PBMCs. This receptor was taken from a boy aged 5-17 years in good health and CMV-seronegative.

The CDR3 coding sequence is TGCAGCGTCCCGGGCCGCGCGGGGGATACGCAGTATTTT. It encodes CSVPGRAGDTQYF. The chain combines TRBV29-1 with TRBJ2-3; possible D gene TRBD2, 6 bases. The CDR3 contains 13 residues. Germline values: CDR1 SQVTM, CDR2 ANQGSEA. Trimming took 6 bases from V and 6 from J, leaving 16 bases between them.